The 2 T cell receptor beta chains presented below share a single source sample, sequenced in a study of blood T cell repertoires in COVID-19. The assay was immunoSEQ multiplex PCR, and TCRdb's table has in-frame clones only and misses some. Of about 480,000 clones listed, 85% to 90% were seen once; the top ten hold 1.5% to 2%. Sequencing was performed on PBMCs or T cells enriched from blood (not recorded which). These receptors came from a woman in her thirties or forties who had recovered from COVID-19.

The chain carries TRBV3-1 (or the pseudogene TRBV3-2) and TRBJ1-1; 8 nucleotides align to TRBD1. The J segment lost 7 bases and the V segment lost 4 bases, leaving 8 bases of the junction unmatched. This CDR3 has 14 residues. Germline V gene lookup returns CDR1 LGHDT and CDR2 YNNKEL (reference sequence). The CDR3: CASSPLGQGNEAFF. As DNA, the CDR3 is TGTGCCAGCAGCCCCTTAGGACAGGGTAATGAAGCTTTCTTT.

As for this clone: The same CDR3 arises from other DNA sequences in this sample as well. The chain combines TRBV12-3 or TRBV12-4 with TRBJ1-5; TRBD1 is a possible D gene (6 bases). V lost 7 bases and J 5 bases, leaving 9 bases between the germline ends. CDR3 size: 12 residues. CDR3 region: CASTPGDQPQHF. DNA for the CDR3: TGTGCCAGCACCCCAGGGGATCAGCCCCAGCATTTT.